The next 25 T cell receptor beta chains were all read from a single sample in a study of vaccination and CD4 T cells after COVID-19. These receptors are not linked to any known antigen. Sequencing of the DNA from cultured CD4+ T cells was carried out with the Oncomine TCR Beta short-read assay. TCRdb itself ran the PCR reads through MiXCR, one entry per CDR3 protein. The sample lists 12,000 to 15,000 distinct CDR3 sequences; roughly 36% were seen once. The treatment is: roughly 10-day PBMC culture with coronavirus spike peptide pools or control peptides (ViraFEST assay). Sequencing was done on a sample of cultured CD4+ T cells from blood. Receptor source: a human donor with COVID-19.

This clonotype occurred a few times. V usage is TRBV21-1 and J usage is TRBJ1-3; the table's D call, TRBD1, was not checked against the DNA. TRBV21-1 corresponds to a pseudogene. This CDR3 region has 14 residues. CDR3 DNA sequence: TGTGCCAGCATTCCCACAGGGTGCGGAAACACCATATATTTT. This encodes CASIPTGCGNTIYF.

The chain is built from TRBV2 and TRBJ2-7; the D call may be TRBD1 or TRBD2 (5 bases each). Germline V gives CDR1 SNHLY, CDR2 FYNNEI. V was shortened by 7 bases and J by 3 bases, with 13 bases between the two germline ends. This CDR3 has 13 residues. The CDR3 sequence is CASNRDAIYEQYF. The CDR3 nucleotides are TGTGCCAGCAATCGGGACGCGATCTACGAGCAGTACTTC.

This clonotype was observed a handful of times. The rearrangement links TRBV6-1 to TRBJ2-2; no reliable D call. V was shortened by 0 bases and J by 0 bases, with 11 bases between the two germline ends. Germline CDR1 is MNHNS and CDR2 is SASEGT. This CDR3 spans 17 amino acids. The CDR3 region is CASSEAPAGPNTGELFF. CDR3 DNA sequence: TGTGCCAGCAGTGAAGCCCCGGCAGGACCGAACACCGGGGAGCTGTTTTTT.

The J gene is TRBJ2-1, the V gene TRBV5-6; D might be TRBD2 (5 bases). The germline V gene has CDR1 SGHDT and CDR2 YYEEEE. The CDR3 runs to 17 residues. V was clipped by 3 bases and J by 0 bases, with 16 bases between them. The CDR3 region is CASSSLSGSRSYNEQFF. As DNA, the CDR3 is TGTGCCAGCAGCTCCTTGTCTGGGAGCCGCTCCTACAATGAGCAGTTCTTC.

The chain uses TRBV7-2 and TRBJ1-1; unclear D gene. Trimming pared 5 bases from V and 0 bases from J, leaving 10 bases between. The CDR3 runs to 14 residues. The germline V gene encodes CDR1 SGHTA and CDR2 FQGNSA. CDR3 nucleotides: TGTGCCAGCAGCCCAATGTCTATGAACACTGAAGCTTTCTTT. Residues: CASSPMSMNTEAFF. The complete variable domain, with remaining parts taken from reference TRBV7-2 and TRBJ1-1, reads GAGVSQSPSNKVTEKGKDVELRCDPISGHTALYWYRQSLGQGLEFLIYFQGNSAPDKSGLPSDRFSAERTGGSVSTLTIQRTQQEDSAVYLCASSPMSMNTEAFFGQGTRLTVV.

The chain recombines TRBV28 with TRBJ1-1; 8 bases match TRBD1. The ends lost 5 bases at V and 3 bases at J; junction bases unmatched: 11. This CDR3 comprises 16 residues. Germline V gene sequence: CDR1 MDHEN, CDR2 SYDVKM. In DNA, the CDR3 is TGTGCCAGCAGTCGACGGACAGGGTTGGGGGACACTGAAGCTTTCTTT. Amino acids: CASSRRTGLGDTEAFF.

The sample holds a few counts of this clonotype. DNA for the CDR3: TGTGCCAGCAGTTATAGCACAGATACGCAGTATTTT. Translating it yields CASSYSTDTQYF. The gene calls are TRBV27 and TRBJ2-3; D is undetermined. The CDR3 is 12 amino acids. Trimming left V 4 bases short and J 0 bases short, with 2 bases between. Germline V lookup: CDR1 MNHEY, CDR2 SMNVEV (reference sequence).

The table lists this clonotype with a few counts. CDR3 nucleotides: TGCAGTGCTAGGGGACAGGGGTACAACCTCCACTTT. Amino acids: CSARGQGYNLHF. V usage is TRBV20-1 and J usage is TRBJ1-6, with 10 bases fitting TRBD1. The germline gives CDR1 DFQATT, CDR2 SNEGSKA (reference sequence). V dropped 3 bases and J dropped 15; count of bases not matched to a gene: 5. The CDR3 has 12 residues.

This clonotype was counted a few times. This sequence joins TRBV6-1 and TRBJ1-1; 7 nucleotides line up with TRBD1. The germline gives CDR1 MNHNS, CDR2 SASEGT. V gave up 10 bases and J gave up 5 bases; unmatched junction bases: 4. The CDR3 totals 11 residues. Here the CDR3 DNA reads TGTGCCACCCAACAGGGGACTGAAGCTTTCTTT. Translated: CATQQGTEAFF.

The chain couples TRBV28 to TRBJ2-3; either TRBD1 or TRBD2 may fit D (5 bases each). V was cut by 4 bases and J by 6 bases, with 17 bases left in between. Germline values: CDR1 MDHEN, CDR2 SYDVKM. This CDR3 has 15 residues. In DNA, the CDR3 is TGTGCCAGCAGTTCCCGGGGCCTGTACCGGGATACGCAGTATTTT. Amino acid sequence: CASSSRGLYRDTQYF.

The V and J genes are TRBV11-3 and TRBJ1-6; no reliable D call. This CDR3 spans 15 amino acids. Trimming took off 0 bases at V and 7 bases at J, with 10 bases between the two ends. The germline gives CDR1 SGHNT, CDR2 YENEEA. CDR3 region: CASSLDRAGNSPLHF. The CDR3 coding sequence is TGTGCCAGCAGCTTAGATCGCGCGGGGAATTCACCCCTCCACTTT. Full variable domain (missing parts from reference TRBV11-3 and TRBJ1-6): EAGVVQSPRYKIIEKKQPVAFWCNPISGHNTLYWYLQNLGQGPELLIRYENEEAVDDSQLPKDRFSAERLKGVDSTLKIQPAELGDSAVYLCASSLDRAGNSPLHFGNGTRLTVT.

This clonotype was seen more than once but under ten times. The rearrangement links TRBV20-1 to TRBJ1-6; tentative D call: TRBD1 (5 bases). The ends were cut back, 3 bases at V and 8 bases at J, with 17 bases in the middle. There are 15 residues in the CDR3. Germline CDR1 DFQATT, CDR2 SNEGSKA (reference sequence). The CDR3 DNA follows: TGCAGTGCTAGCCGGGGCGCTATATCCGATTCACCCCTCCACTTT. Translation: CSASRGAISDSPLHF.

V and J are TRBV6-2 or TRBV6-3 and TRBJ2-7, with 7 bases matching TRBD1. This CDR3 is built from 15 residues. Trimming took 5 bases from V and 5 from J; bases not matched to a gene: 12. Germline V gives CDR1 MNHEY, CDR2 SVGEGT. CDR3 in amino acids: CASSTPTGFVHEQYF. The CDR3 nucleotides read TGTGCCAGCAGTACACCGACAGGGTTTGTCCACGAGCAGTACTTC.

As DNA, the CDR3 is TGCAGTGTACAGGGTCTGGGGAACGTGGGGTACACAGATACGCAGTATTTT. Translating it yields CSVQGLGNVGYTDTQYF. V is TRBV20-1 and J is TRBJ2-3; the D gene is possibly TRBD1 (6 bases). The CDR3 is 17 residues long. In germline, CDR1 is DFQATT, CDR2 SNEGSKA (reference sequence). Trimming left V 7 bases short and J 2 bases short, with 25 bases between.

The rearrangement links TRBV6-5 to TRBJ1-1; tentative D call: TRBD1 (5 bases). Trimming took off 0 bases at V and 4 bases at J, with 12 bases between the two ends. The CDR3 extends over 15 amino acids. CDR1 and CDR2 (germline): MNHEY, SVGAGI. The CDR3 loop reads CASSYSLQGGTEAFF. The DNA for the CDR3 is TGTGCCAGCAGTTACTCGTTGCAGGGTGGCACTGAAGCTTTCTTT.

V and J are TRBV20-1 and TRBJ2-3, with a possible D match to TRBD2 (6 bases). CDR1 and CDR2 (germline): DFQATT, SNEGSKA (reference sequence). Trimming took off 1 base at V and 3 bases at J, with 8 bases between the two ends. This CDR3 comprises 13 residues. The CDR3, as DNA: TGCAGTGCTAGAGTCGGGGGAACAGATACGCAGTATTTT. It specifies CSARVGGTDTQYF.

This clonotype was picked up a small number of times. The J gene is TRBJ2-1, the V gene TRBV24-1; no reliable D call. Germline lookup yields CDR1 KGHDR and CDR2 SFDVKD. V was cut by 1 base and J by 0 bases, with 12 bases left in between. The CDR3 runs 17 residues. CDR3 DNA: TGTGCCACCAGTGATTTTTCTGCGACTGGCTCCTACAATGAGCAGTTCTTC. This sequence encodes CATSDFSATGSYNEQFF.

V gene TRBV7-2 combines with J gene TRBJ2-7; 8 bases are a match to TRBD2. This CDR3 is built from 13 residues. Germline-derived CDR1 and CDR2 are SGHTA and FQGNSA. Trimming removed 5 bases from V and 6 bases from J; junction bases left unmatched: 6. In DNA, the CDR3 is TGTGCCAGCAGCCCAGGGACTAGGGGCGAGCAGTACTTC. Its translation is CASSPGTRGEQYF.

The sample holds a few counts of this clonotype. The rearrangement joins TRBV7-2 to TRBJ1-2; D is unresolved. The CDR3 has 16 residues. CDR1 SGHTA and CDR2 FQGNSA come from the germline V gene. V lost 1 base to trimming and J lost 3 bases, with 15 bases between them. CDR3 coding DNA: TGTGCCAGCAGCTTAGGATTGGGGAGAGTCTACTATGGCTACACCTTC. Translation: CASSLGLGRVYYGYTF.

A few counts support this clonotype. The chain employs TRBV30 and TRBJ1-1, with D maybe TRBD1 (6 bases). V was shortened by 2 bases and J by 4 bases, with 11 bases between the two germline ends. Germline V gives CDR1 GTSNPN, CDR2 SVGIG (reference sequence). The CDR3 is made up of 13 amino acids. CDR3 sequence: CAWSTSRGTEAFF. The DNA of the CDR3 is TGTGCCTGGAGTACTAGCAGGGGCACTGAAGCTTTCTTT.

This chain joins TRBV28 and TRBJ1-4; tentative D call: TRBD1 (5 bases). Germline loops: CDR1 MDHEN, CDR2 SYDVKM. The CDR3 covers 13 residues. Trimming took 6 bases from V and 8 from J, leaving 13 bases between them. CDR3 region: CASRGRVGEKLFF. In DNA, the CDR3 is TGTGCCAGCAGGGGCAGGGTTGGCGAAAAACTGTTTTTT.

This chain connects TRBV27 to TRBJ2-1, with 8 bases fitting TRBD2. Looked up from germline, CDR1 is MNHEY and CDR2 is SMNVEV (reference sequence). This CDR3 has 13 amino acids. The V gene end was trimmed by 7 bases and the J gene end by 6 bases; junction bases not matched to a gene: 5. The chain's CDR3 is CASTAGLGNEQFF. The CDR3 region has the DNA TGTGCCAGCACAGCGGGACTAGGCAATGAGCAGTTCTTC.

This chain joins TRBV7-4 and TRBJ2-5, with D possibly TRBD2 on 7 matching bases. The CDR3 loop spans 15 amino acids. Germline lookup yields CDR1 SGHVT and CDR2 SQSDAQ. The ends were cut back, 2 bases at V and 5 bases at J, with 15 bases in the middle. The CDR3 protein is CASSLRGGAGETQYF. The CDR3 DNA follows: TGTGCCAGCAGCTTAAGGGGGGGGGCCGGGGAGACCCAGTACTTC.

Judged by abundance, this clonotype is medium-sized (0.01 to 0.1%). The chain combines TRBV6-1 with TRBJ2-2, with 9 bases fitting TRBD1. This CDR3 contains 16 residues. CDR1 and CDR2 (germline): MNHNS, SASEGT. Germline trimming cut 4 bases from V and 6 bases from J; bases unmatched to any gene: 9. The CDR3 here is CASSALPGQGPGELFF. The CDR3 DNA follows: TGTGCCAGCAGTGCACTACCGGGACAGGGCCCCGGGGAGCTGTTTTTT.

This clonotype is a singleton in its sample. The chain links TRBV5-1 to TRBJ2-7; D might be TRBD2 (6 bases). The germline V gene encodes CDR1 SGHRS and CDR2 YFSETQ. V lost 3 bases and J lost 7, with 23 bases in between. The CDR3 totals 16 residues. CDR3 protein: CASSSNGSPDRGEQYF. The CDR3 coding sequence is TGCGCCAGCAGCTCGAACGGGAGCCCCGACCGGGGGGAGCAGTACTTC.